The 27 T cell receptor beta chains listed next were all sequenced from one sample in a study of blood T cell repertoires in COVID-19. Produced via immunoSEQ multiplex PCR; TCRdb's table is partial and in-frame only. Of some 74,000 clones listed, 65% to 80% were seen once; the top ten hold roughly 9.8%. Material: peripheral blood. Source of these receptors: a woman between 50 and 59 years old with acute or convalescent COVID-19.

The V and J genes are TRBV10-2 and TRBJ2-7; TRBD1 might be the D (6 bases). V was trimmed by 7 bases and J by 5 bases, leaving 15 bases between them. The CDR3 covers 13 residues. Per the germline V gene, CDR1 is WSHSY and CDR2 is SAAADI. The CDR3 DNA reads TGCGCCAGCACGAGCCGGGACAACCACGAGCAGTACTTC. Protein: CASTSRDNHEQYF.

The rearrangement uses TRBV5-8 and TRBJ2-1, with 8 positions matching TRBD2. CDR1 is SGHTS and CDR2 is YDEGEE in the germline V gene. This CDR3 is 15 amino acids long. V lost 6 bases and J lost 2; bases outside the gene matches: 7. CDR3 loop: CASTPTGLAYNEQFF. CDR3 bases: TGTGCCAGCACCCCGACGGGACTAGCCTACAATGAGCAGTTCTTC. Full variable domain (missing parts from reference TRBV5-8 and TRBJ2-1): EAGVTQSPTHLIKTRGQQATLRCSPISGHTSVYWYQQALGLGLQFLLWYDEGEERNRGNFPPRFSGRQFPNYSSELNVNALELEDSALYLCASTPTGLAYNEQFFGPGTRLTVL.

The genes are TRBV6-5 and TRBJ1-2; 8 nucleotides line up with TRBD1. CDR3 length equals 12 residues. J lost 11 bases, V lost 4 bases, and 6 bases had no gene match. Germline CDR1 is MNHEY and CDR2 is SVGAGI. The CDR3, as DNA: TGTGCCAGCAGTTGGGACAGGCGCTTTTACACCTTC. The encoded protein is CASSWDRRFYTF.

The chain combines TRBV7-9 with TRBJ1-4, with 11 nucleotides matching TRBD1. Germline-derived CDR1 and CDR2 are SEHNR and FQNEAQ (reference sequence). CDR3 length equals 15 residues. With V trimmed by 5 bases and J by 5 bases, 4 bases remained unmatched. CDR3 protein: CASSQWDRGNEKLFF. In nucleotides, the CDR3 is TGTGCCAGCAGCCAGTGGGACAGGGGGAATGAAAAACTGTTTTTT.

The chain combines TRBV19 with TRBJ1-6, with 7 bases identical to TRBD1. Unmatched junction bases numbered 8, after V lost 9 bases and J lost 6 bases. Germline V gene data show CDR1 as LNHDA and CDR2 as SQIVND (reference sequence). This CDR3 spans 14 amino acids. The CDR3 bases are TGTGCCAGCGAAAAGGGGGCTAGTAATTCACCCCTCCACTTT. Protein product: CASEKGASNSPLHF.

This chain links TRBV2 with TRBJ2-7, with 9 bases that match TRBD2. The CDR3 consists of 12 residues. With V trimmed by 7 bases and J by 5 bases, 3 bases remained unmatched. CDR1 is SNHLY, CDR2 FYNNEI, per germline. Here the CDR3 DNA reads TGTGCCAGCATAGGGACTAGCAACGAGCAGTACTTC. As protein: CASIGTSNEQYF.

This chain uses TRBV7-9 with TRBJ2-7, with D possibly matching TRBD2 (6 bases). V was cut by 5 bases and J by 1 base, with 15 bases left in between. Per the germline V gene, CDR1 is SEHNR and CDR2 is FQNEAQ (reference sequence). The CDR3 is 15 residues long. CDR3 residues: CASSPPTAGSYEQYF. The CDR3 nucleotides are TGTGCCAGCAGCCCACCGACAGCGGGTTCCTACGAGCAGTACTTC. The full variable domain, its missing parts supplied by reference TRBV7-9 and TRBJ2-7, is DTGVSQNPRHKITKRGQNVTFRCDPISEHNRLYWYRQTLGQGPEFLTYFQNEAQLEKSRLLSDRFSAERPKGSFSTLEIQRTEQGDSAMYLCASSPPTAGSYEQYFGPGTRLTVT.

The V and J genes are TRBV11-2 and TRBJ1-2; TRBD1 aligns across 7 bases. V was clipped by 1 base and J by 8 bases; unmatched bases: 7. The CDR3 length is 14 residues. Looked up from germline, CDR1 is SGHAT and CDR2 is FQNNGV. The DNA for the CDR3 is TGTGCCAGCAGCTTAGGGTGGGACAGCGGAGGCTACACCTTC. Amino acids: CASSLGWDSGGYTF.

The chain joins TRBV18 to TRBJ2-3, with D unresolved. Germline V CDR1 and CDR2: KGHSH, LQKENI. V was pared by 2 bases and J by 5 bases, with 8 bases between. CDR3 length equals 13 residues. The CDR3 protein is CASSPAVLDTQYF. CDR3 DNA sequence: TGTGCCAGCTCACCAGCTGTACTAGATACGCAGTATTTT.

This clone appeared once. The chain carries TRBV19 and TRBJ1-2, with a possible D match to TRBD1 (6 bases). Germline V gene data show CDR1 as LNHDA and CDR2 as SQIVND (reference sequence). CDR3 length: 19 residues. Trimming cost V 5 bases and J 0 bases, with 25 bases left between them. The CDR3 DNA reads TGTGCCAGTAGTCCGAAGGGGGTTGAGTCTTCAGTCCCTAACTATGGCTACACCTTC. This encodes CASSPKGVESSVPNYGYTF.

There are a few counts of this clone. The chain is built from TRBV6-6 and TRBJ2-2; D perhaps matches TRBD2 (5 bases). The CDR3 runs 16 residues. CDR1 is MNHNY, CDR2 SVGAGI, per germline (reference sequence). Trimming shortened V by 1 base and J by 4 bases, and 13 bases separated the two germline ends. The CDR3 coding sequence is TGTGCCAGCAGTTACTGGCAGGCGGGTAGCACCGGGGAGCTGTTTTTT. Amino acid sequence: CASSYWQAGSTGELFF.

V is TRBV6-5 and J is TRBJ2-5, with 11 nucleotides matching TRBD2. The CDR3 totals 14 residues. Trimming cost V 8 bases and J 4 bases; bases outside gene matches: 6. The V gene's germline CDR1 is MNHEY and CDR2 SVGAGI. The CDR3 loop is CASLSGGARETQYF. CDR3 sequence (DNA): TGTGCCAGCCTTAGCGGGGGGGCACGAGAGACCCAGTACTTC.

This clone was observed once. The CDR3, as DNA: TGCGCCAGCAGCCAAGATAGGGCAACCAGCGGGAGTGAGACCCAGTACTTC. Translating it yields CASSQDRATSGSETQYF. V and J are TRBV4-3 and TRBJ2-5, with 8 bases aligning to TRBD2. CDR1 and CDR2 (germline): LGHNA, YSLEER. V shed 0 bases and J 5 bases; nucleotides not matched to a gene: 11. The CDR3 is 17 amino acids.

This clone was picked up a small number of times. The chain recombines TRBV15 with TRBJ2-1; 10 bases map to TRBD2. Trimming removed 1 base from V and 9 bases from J; junction bases left unmatched: 9. Germline lookup yields CDR1 LNHNV and CDR2 YYDKDF (reference sequence). The CDR3 is made up of 16 amino acids. The CDR3 nucleotides are TGTGCCACCAGCAGAGGTAGCCTAGCGGGAGTCTCTGAGCAGTTCTTC. Translated: CATSRGSLAGVSEQFF.

Comments on this clone: A clone one base away is much larger, so this may be a read error. The V and J genes are TRBV7-9 and TRBJ1-3; TRBD1 aligns across 8 bases. V trimming: 5 bases; J trimming: 3 bases; junction bases outside the gene matches: 3. In germline, CDR1 is SEHNR, CDR2 FQNEAQ (reference sequence). This CDR3 has 14 amino acids. The CDR3 is CASSPGGYGNTIYF. CDR3 nucleotide sequence: TGTGCCAGCAGCCCAGGGGGCTATGGAAACACCATATATTTT.

This clone occurred once. This chain connects TRBV11-2 to TRBJ1-1, with a weak D call TRBD1 (5 bases). The V gene's germline CDR1 is SGHAT and CDR2 FQNNGV. V was cut by 1 base and J by 1 base, with 10 bases left in between. This CDR3 spans 15 amino acids. The CDR3 spells CASSLGWQGNTEAFF. The CDR3 nucleotides are TGTGCCAGCAGCTTAGGGTGGCAGGGGAACACTGAAGCTTTCTTT. Complete variable domain (other parts from reference TRBV11-2 and TRBJ1-1): EAGVAQSPRYKIIEKRQSVAFWCNPISGHATLYWYQQILGQGPKLLIQFQNNGVVDDSQLPKDRFSAERLKGVDSTLKIQPAKLEDSAVYLCASSLGWQGNTEAFFGQGTRLTVV.

This clone occurred once. The chain has TRBV7-8 and TRBJ1-2; D gene uncertain. The CDR3 totals 12 residues. The V gene's germline CDR1 is SGHVS and CDR2 FQNEAQ. Trimming removed 5 bases at V and 5 bases at J, with 9 bases between. The chain's CDR3 is CASSEDSYGYTF. CDR3 DNA: TGTGCCAGCAGCGAGGACTCATATGGCTACACCTTC. Combining the CDR3 with reference TRBV7-8 and TRBJ1-2 gives the whole variable domain GAGVSQSPRYKVAKRGQDVALRCDPISGHVSLFWYQQALGQGPEFLTYFQNEAQLDKSGLPSDRFFAERPEGSVSTLKIQRTQQEDSAVYLCASSEDSYGYTFGSGTRLTVV.

The chain recombines TRBV5-8 with TRBJ1-5; TRBD1 matches 7 bases. J lost 3 bases, V lost 3 bases, and 9 bases had no gene match. Per the germline V gene, CDR1 is SGHTS and CDR2 is YDEGEE. The CDR3 is 16 amino acids. Written as DNA, the CDR3 is TGTGCCAGCAGCTCGACGACAGGGAGCCACAATCAGCCCCAGCATTTT. The encoded protein is CASSSTTGSHNQPQHF.

The chain is built from TRBV29-1 and TRBJ2-1; tentatively, D is TRBD2 (6 bases). The V gene lost 5 bases and the J gene lost 3 bases, with 14 bases spanning the gap. From germline, CDR1 is SQVTM and CDR2 ANQGSEA. The CDR3 is made up of 14 amino acids. The CDR3 here is CSVRRGLGYNEQFF. The CDR3 region has the DNA TGCAGCGTTAGACGGGGACTCGGCTACAATGAGCAGTTCTTC.

A few counts support this clone. This sequence joins TRBV7-2 and TRBJ2-7; 7 bases agree with TRBD1. With V trimmed by 1 base and J by 6 bases, 6 bases remained unmatched. In germline, CDR1 is SGHTA, CDR2 FQGNSA. This CDR3 has 14 residues. The CDR3 DNA reads as TGTGCCAGCAGCTTAGAGCGTACAGGGGTCGAGCAGTACTTC. Its protein product is CASSLERTGVEQYF. The complete variable domain, with remaining parts taken from reference TRBV7-2 and TRBJ2-7, reads GAGVSQSPSNKVTEKGKDVELRCDPISGHTALYWYRQSLGQGLEFLIYFQGNSAPDKSGLPSDRFSAERTGGSVSTLTIQRTQQEDSAVYLCASSLERTGVEQYFGPGTRLTVT.

The V gene is TRBV19, the J gene TRBJ1-1; 7 nucleotides agree with TRBD1. V dropped 3 bases and J dropped 10; count of bases not matched to a gene: 17. Germline assignment: CDR1 LNHDA and CDR2 SQIVND (reference sequence). The CDR3 is made up of 16 amino acids. In DNA, the CDR3 is TGTGCCAGTAGTATGGGACCACTGGGGACAGCCGGTTTAGCTTTCTTT. Amino acids: CASSMGPLGTAGLAFF. Together with reference TRBV19 and TRBJ1-1, the CDR3 gives the full variable domain: DGGITQSPKYLFRKEGQNVTLSCEQNLNHDAMYWYRQDPGQGLRLIYYSQIVNDFQKGDIAEGYSVSREKKESFPLTVTSAQKNPTAFYLCASSMGPLGTAGLAFFGQGTRLTVV.

The gene calls are TRBV3-1 (or the pseudogene TRBV3-2) and TRBJ2-5; 7 bases are a match to TRBD2. Germline trimming cut 3 bases from V and 5 bases from J; bases unmatched to any gene: 6. This CDR3 contains 14 residues. Germline V gene lookup returns CDR1 LGHDT and CDR2 YNNKEL (reference sequence). CDR3 amino acids: CASSQAGARETQYF. CDR3 sequence (DNA): TGTGCCAGCAGCCAGGCGGGAGCAAGGGAGACCCAGTACTTC.

This chain uses TRBV5-1 with TRBJ1-4, with D perhaps TRBD1 (6 bases). CDR3 length equals 14 residues. Germline CDR1 is SGHRS and CDR2 is YFSETQ. V was clipped by 2 bases and J by 7 bases, with 12 bases between them. CDR3 DNA: TGCGCCAGCAGCTTAGCTGTGGGGGCTGAAAAACTGTTTTTT. Translation gives CASSLAVGAEKLFF.

Here the CDR3 reads CATSERQGGGYTF. The CDR3, as DNA: TGTGCCACCAGTGAGCGACAGGGGGGTGGCTACACCTTC. This chain uses TRBV24-1 with TRBJ1-2, with 9 nucleotides matching TRBD1. The CDR3 is made up of 13 amino acids. From germline, CDR1 is KGHDR and CDR2 SFDVKD. Germline trimming cut 4 bases from V and 7 bases from J; bases unmatched to any gene: 3.

The rearrangement links TRBV5-1 to TRBJ2-1; possibly TRBD1 for D (6 bases). The CDR3 totals 14 residues. Trimming took 0 bases from V and 9 from J, leaving 13 bases between them. Per germline, CDR1 SGHRS and CDR2 YFSETQ. CDR3 sequence reads: CASSLAPGTSEQFF. CDR3 nucleotide sequence: TGCGCCAGCAGCTTGGCGCCAGGGACAAGTGAGCAGTTCTTC.

The chain employs TRBV6-5 and TRBJ2-2; D possibly corresponds to TRBD2 (6 bases). Germline V gene sequence: CDR1 MNHEY, CDR2 SVGAGI. CDR3 length: 15 amino acids. V was clipped by 6 bases and J by 1 base, with 12 bases between them. The DNA of the CDR3 is TGTGCCAGCAGCAACACGCGGGGGAACACCGGGGAGCTGTTTTTT. Encoded protein: CASSNTRGNTGELFF.

The J gene is TRBJ1-1, the V gene TRBV7-3, with a possible D match to TRBD1 (6 bases). This CDR3 comprises 15 residues. CDR1 and CDR2 (germline): SGHTA, FQGTGA. Trimming took off 2 bases at V and 2 bases at J, with 12 bases between the two ends. The CDR3 loop reads CASSLHAGVNTEAFF. For the CDR3, the DNA is TGTGCCAGCAGCTTACACGCAGGGGTAAACACTGAAGCTTTCTTT.